Below, 15 T cell receptor beta chains from the same sample are listed, as sequenced in a study of blood T cells in healthy people across ages. Combining a sample-barcoded 5' primer with a J-beta primer mix, a second PCR ran for 7 to 11 cycles. TCRdb re-derived calls from the 5' RACE reads in MiXCR, one entry per CDR3 protein. The table lists around 1,000,000 distinct CDR3 sequences, around two fifths of them singletons. Sequenced sample: blood. These receptors were collected from a man younger than 35 in good health.

J is TRBJ2-7 and V is TRBV6-5; TRBD2 is a possible D gene (5 bases). CDR1 and CDR2 (germline): MNHEY, SVGAGI. V was pared by 8 bases and J by 3 bases, with 20 bases between. CDR3 length equals 15 residues. The CDR3 DNA reads as TGTGCCAGCCGTTTTAGGGAGCAAGAAAACTACGAGCAGTACTTC. Protein: CASRFREQENYEQYF.

This clonotype was seen more than once but under ten times. A read error may produce the germline difference seen at one junction end. The genes are TRBV7-7 and TRBJ2-5; possible D gene TRBD1, 6 bases. This CDR3 region has 16 residues. The germline V gene encodes CDR1 SSHAT and CDR2 FNYEAQ (reference sequence). CDR3 in amino acids: CASSPQPGHQEETQYF. As DNA, the CDR3 is TGTGCTAGCAGCCCGCAACCGGGACATCAAGAAGAGACCCAGTACTTC.

The V gene is TRBV12-5, the J gene TRBJ1-1; D ambiguous. The germline V gene encodes CDR1 LGHNT and CDR2 FRNRAP. V gave up 7 bases and J gave up 6 bases, with 15 bases separating them. CDR3 size: 13 residues. CDR3 DNA: TGTGCTAGTGCTTCCCCCGGGAGGGCTGAAGCTTTCTTT. Protein product: CASASPGRAEAFF. Looking up the rest from reference TRBV12-5 and TRBJ1-1 gives the full variable domain: DARVTQTPRHKVTEMGQEVTMRCQPILGHNTVFWYRQTMMQGLELLAYFRNRAPLDDSGMPKDRFSAEMPDATLATLKIQPSEPRDSAVYFCASASPGRAEAFFGQGTRLTVV.

This clonotype has more than one count but fewer than ten. The chain joins TRBV7-9 to TRBJ2-3, with 7 bases lining up with TRBD1. The germline V gene has CDR1 SEHNR and CDR2 FQNEAQ (reference sequence). Trimming at V came to 5 bases and at J to 0 bases, leaving 8 bases not matched to a gene. This CDR3 comprises 16 residues. The DNA of the CDR3 is TGTGCCAGCAGCCCACAGGGGCAGCTAAGCACAGATACGCAGTATTTT. Its protein product is CASSPQGQLSTDTQYF.

Only a few counts were recorded for this clonotype. The rearrangement links TRBV28 to TRBJ2-3; D might be TRBD1 (5 bases). Between the trimmed V and J ends, which lost 6 bases and 0 bases, there was a span of 10 bases. The CDR3 spans 14 residues. Germline CDR1 is MDHEN and CDR2 is SYDVKM. CDR3 bases: TGTGCCAGCAGGAGGTCAGGGAGCACAGATACGCAGTATTTT. This gives the protein CASRRSGSTDTQYF. Drawing the rest from reference TRBV28 and TRBJ2-3, the complete variable domain is DVKVTQSSRYLVKRTGEKVFLECVQDMDHENMFWYRQDPGLGLRLIYFSYDVKMKEKGDIPEGYSVSREKKERFSLILESASTNQTSMYLCASRRSGSTDTQYFGPGTRLTVL.

The V gene is TRBV4-2, the J gene TRBJ1-3, with D possibly matching TRBD1 (6 bases). Germline-derived CDR1 and CDR2 are LGHNA and YNFKEQ. V was trimmed by 0 bases and J by 2 bases, leaving 11 bases between them. CDR3 length: 16 residues. The chain's CDR3 is CASSQDPAGAGNTIYF. As DNA, the CDR3 is TGTGCCAGCAGCCAAGATCCGGCAGGGGCTGGAAACACCATATATTTT.

The sample holds a few counts of this clonotype. The chain recombines TRBV6-1 with TRBJ2-3; no firm D call. Looked up from germline, CDR1 is MNHNS and CDR2 is SASEGT. The CDR3 length is 14 residues. The germline V and J ends were trimmed by 2 bases and 4 bases, with 10 bases remaining between them. The chain's CDR3 is CASSERGSSDTQYF. For the CDR3, the DNA is TGTGCCAGCAGTGAAAGAGGCAGCTCAGATACGCAGTATTTT.

This clonotype was seen a few times. The chain is built from TRBV5-1 and TRBJ2-3; D is undetermined. The V end lost 1 base, the J end lost 2 bases, and 8 bases lay between the germline ends. CDR1 and CDR2 (germline): SGHRS, YFSETQ. The CDR3 contains 14 residues. The CDR3 spells CASSLKDNTDTQYF. CDR3 sequence (DNA): TGCGCCAGCAGCTTGAAAGACAACACAGATACGCAGTATTTT.

Details on this clonotype: One end of the junction is discordant with germline, which a read error may explain. The rearrangement uses TRBV27 and TRBJ2-5; weak D call: TRBD1 (6 bases). The DNA end is more similar to TRBJ2-7, so the J call may be wrong. The germline V gene has CDR1 MNHEY and CDR2 SMNVEV (reference sequence). The CDR3 consists of 14 residues. CDR3 nucleotides: TGTGCCGGCAGTTCAGACAGGCGATACTACGAGCAGTACTTC. It is translated as CAGSSDRRYYEQYF.

This chain connects TRBV6-1 to TRBJ1-1, with a weak D call TRBD1 (5 bases). V was clipped by 7 bases and J by 6 bases, with 18 bases between them. The CDR3 is 14 residues long. The germline gives CDR1 MNHNS, CDR2 SASEGT. The CDR3 protein is CASNLGPEGSEAFF. As DNA, the CDR3 is TGTGCCAGCAATTTGGGACCTGAAGGCTCTGAAGCTTTCTTT.

The chain is built from TRBV7-2 and TRBJ2-2; a weak D match, TRBD1 (5 bases). CDR1 is SGHTA and CDR2 is FQGNSA in the germline V gene. The CDR3 has 14 residues. V gave up 7 bases and J gave up 0 bases, with 9 bases separating them. This CDR3 is CASTPDTNTGELFF. In DNA form, the CDR3 reads TGTGCCAGCACCCCGGACACGAACACCGGGGAGCTGTTTTTT. Based on the CDR3 plus reference TRBV7-2 and TRBJ2-2, the full variable domain is GAGVSQSPSNKVTEKGKDVELRCDPISGHTALYWYRQSLGQGLEFLIYFQGNSAPDKSGLPSDRFSAERTGGSVSTLTIQRTQQEDSAVYLCASTPDTNTGELFFGEGSRLTVL.

The CDR3 protein is CASSLAKDTHTEAFF. CDR3 DNA sequence: TGTGCCAGCAGTTTAGCGAAGGACACTCACACTGAAGCTTTCTTT. V and J are TRBV12-3 or TRBV12-4 and TRBJ1-1; possible D gene TRBD1, 5 bases. V was shortened by 0 bases and J by 3 bases, with 11 bases between the two germline ends. The CDR3 consists of 15 residues.

The V and J genes are TRBV7-2 and TRBJ1-5; possible D gene TRBD1, 5 bases. Deletions cut 3 bases from V and 0 bases from J, with 9 bases between. The CDR3 runs 15 residues. Germline-derived CDR1 and CDR2 are SGHTA and FQGNSA. As DNA, the CDR3 is TGTGCCAGCAGCTTCACAGGAAATAGCAATCAGCCCCAGCATTTT. As protein: CASSFTGNSNQPQHF. Filled out from reference TRBV7-2 and TRBJ1-5, the complete variable domain reads GAGVSQSPSNKVTEKGKDVELRCDPISGHTALYWYRQSLGQGLEFLIYFQGNSAPDKSGLPSDRFSAERTGGSVSTLTIQRTQQEDSAVYLCASSFTGNSNQPQHFGDGTRLSIL.

The CDR3 spells CATSETRQTDTQYF. DNA for the CDR3: TGTGCCACCAGTGAAACCAGACAGACCGATACGCAGTATTTT. The V gene is TRBV24-1, the J gene TRBJ2-3; tentative D call: TRBD1 (5 bases). The CDR3 is 14 amino acids. The ends were cut back, 4 bases at V and 6 bases at J, with 13 bases in the middle. Germline V gives CDR1 KGHDR, CDR2 SFDVKD.

In its sample, this clonotype was seen a few times. The CDR3 nucleotides read TGTGCCAGCAGTCCCCTCACAGGTAGGGCTGAAGCTTTCTTT. Its protein product is CASSPLTGRAEAFF. The rearrangement joins TRBV12-3 or TRBV12-4 to TRBJ1-1; weak D call: TRBD1 (5 bases). The CDR3 loop spans 14 amino acids. Trimming shortened V by 5 bases and J by 6 bases, and 16 bases separated the two germline ends.